These T cell receptor beta chains were read from a single sample in a study of blood T cells in healthy people across ages. TCRdb re-analysed the 5' RACE reads in MiXCR, keeping a single row per CDR3 protein. Of more than 1,000,000 distinct CDR3 sequences listed, about 25% are singletons. These data were also reused for a study on T cells of mothers and their children.

Source material: blood. Receptor source: a girl aged 2-10 years in good health. CDR3s include the opening cysteine and the closing phenylalanine or tryptophan. The order of the fields is D gene, clone size, V gene, J gene, CDR3 protein, CDR3 DNA. A D gene is named only where the DNA matches it firmly. Expanded clones get a size class; other rows say once, few or many, or leave the size out.

>TRBD2|-|TRBV11-2|TRBJ2-1
CASSPASGASSYNEQFF
TGTGCCAGCAGCCCAGCCAGCGGGGCGAGCTCCTACAATGAGCAGTTCTTC
>TRBD1|-|TRBV5-1|TRBJ2-7
CASSRDRTSYYEQYF
TGCGCCAGCAGCCGGGACAGGACGTCGTACTACGAGCAGTACTTC
>-|few|TRBV7-2|TRBJ2-2
CASSLAGSVTGELFF
TGTGCCAGCAGCTTGGCAGGGTCGGTCACCGGGGAGCTGTTTTTT
>-|-|TRBV20-1|TRBJ1-3
CSARTEGNTIYF
TGCAGTGCTAGAACCGAGGGAAACACCATATATTTT
>TRBD1|few|TRBV5-5|TRBJ1-2
CASTLRDSNYGYTF
TGTGCCAGCACCCTACGGGACAGTAACTATGGCTACACCTTC
>TRBD1|few|TRBV27|TRBJ1-6
CASSSLGQTGDSYNSPLHF
TGTGCCAGCAGTTCCCTCGGACAAACAGGGGACTCCTATAATTCACCCCTCCACTTT
>-|-|TRBV19|TRBJ1-1
CASNNYTEAFF
TGTGCCAGTAATAATTACACTGAAGCTTTCTTT
>-|few|TRBV7-2|TRBJ2-3
CASSLGAGASGQYF
TGTGCCAGCAGCTTAGGGGCAGGGGCATCTGGGCAGTATTTT
>-|many|TRBV29-1|TRBJ2-1
CSVDFHNEQFF
TGCAGCGTCGATTTCCACAATGAGCAGTTCTTC
>TRBD2|-|TRBV20-1|TRBJ2-3
CSAGTSGSGRTDTQYF
TGCAGTGCTGGGACTAGCGGGAGTGGGAGAACAGATACGCAGTATTTT
>-|-|TRBV29-1|TRBJ2-3
CSAPDGADTQYF
TGCAGCGCACCAGATGGGGCAGATACGCAGTATTTT
>-|few|TRBV28|TRBJ2-7
CASSLWSGTPTSYEQYF
TGTGCCAGCAGTTTATGGTCGGGGACTCCCACCTCCTACGAGCAGTACTTC
>-|-|TRBV12-3/TRBV12-4|TRBJ2-6
CASSTNVGANVLTF
TGTGCCAGCAGCACAAACGTAGGGGCCAACGTCCTGACTTTC
>TRBD2|-|TRBV12-3/TRBV12-4|TRBJ2-2
CASSATSAPNTGELFF
TGTGCCAGCAGTGCGACTAGCGCGCCGAACACCGGGGAGCTGTTTTTT
>TRBD2|-|TRBV24-1|TRBJ2-3
CATGPSGNTDTQYF
TGTGCCACCGGACCTAGCGGGAACACAGATACGCAGTATTTT
>-|-|TRBV2|TRBJ2-3
CASEGRTTDTQYF
TGTGCCAGCGAGGGGCGGACCACAGATACGCAGTATTTT
>TRBD2|-|TRBV3-1|TRBJ2-1
CASSQRATSDEQFF
TGTGCCAGCAGCCAAAGGGCAACTAGCGATGAGCAGTTCTTC
>-|-|TRBV3-1|TRBJ1-5
CASGHGGTDQPQHF
TGTGCCAGCGGGCATGGAGGGACTGATCAGCCCCAGCATTTT
>TRBD1|-|TRBV19|TRBJ1-2
CASSIAGQSYGYTF
TGTGCCAGTAGTATAGCGGGACAGAGCTATGGCTACACCTTC
>-|-|TRBV20-1|TRBJ2-1
CSASIQLLLNEQFF
TGCAGTGCTAGTATCCAGTTACTACTTAATGAGCAGTTCTTC
>-|few|TRBV15|TRBJ1-5
CATSRDLDSNQPQHF
TGTGCCACCAGCAGAGATCTTGATAGCAATCAGCCCCAGCATTTT
>-|few|TRBV21-1|TRBJ2-4
CASSSETTGTIRTAKNIQYF
TGTGCCAGCAGCAGCGAAACCACCGGGACTATCAGGACGGCCAAAAACATTCAGTACTTC
>-|-|TRBV5-6|TRBJ2-7
CASSFGGWSTYEQYF
TGTGCCAGCAGCTTCGGAGGTTGGTCTACATACGAGCAGTACTTC
>-|few|TRBV12-3/TRBV12-4|TRBJ1-1
CATYRRMNTEAFF
TGTGCCACCTACCGGCGCATGAACACTGAAGCTTTCTTT
>-|once|TRBV10-3|TRBJ2-3
CAISLGASTDTQYF
TGTGCCATCAGCCTGGGGGCAAGCACAGATACGCAGTATTTT
>-|few|TRBV12-3/TRBV12-4|TRBJ2-1
CASTRAYSYNEQFF
TGTGCCAGCACCAGGGCTTACTCCTACAATGAGCAGTTCTTC
>-|few|TRBV20-1|TRBJ1-2
CSAPRRFNYGYTF
TGCAGTGCCCCACGGCGATTTAACTATGGCTACACCTTC
>TRBD1|once|TRBV27|TRBJ2-1
CASSTGTEFYNEQFF
TGTGCCAGCAGTACCGGGACAGAATTCTACAATGAGCAGTTCTTC
>-|few|TRBV7-9|TRBJ2-5
CASIGQTQETQYF
TGTGCCAGCATCGGACAAACCCAAGAGACCCAGTACTTC
>-|few|TRBV12-5|TRBJ1-1
CASGAPVRGILVNTEAFF
TGTGCTAGTGGCGCCCCGGTCAGGGGTATTTTGGTGAACACTGAAGCTTTCTTT
>-|many|TRBV10-3|TRBJ2-3
CAIEGQASDTQYF
TGTGCCATCGAGGGGCAAGCAAGTGATACGCAGTATTTT
>-|-|TRBV7-3|TRBJ2-1
CASSLTPLEQFF
TGTGCCAGCAGCTTAACCCCTTTGGAGCAGTTCTTC
>TRBD2|few|TRBV28|TRBJ2-2
CASIAGPNTGELFF
TGTGCCAGCATAGCGGGGCCAAACACCGGGGAGCTGTTTTTT
>TRBD2|-|TRBV29-1|TRBJ2-1
CSVASGGAVEQFF
TGCAGCGTAGCCAGCGGGGGGGCGGTTGAGCAGTTCTTC
>-|-|TRBV5-1|TRBJ2-7
CASGRGNEYEQYF
TGCGCCAGCGGCCGGGGAAATGAATACGAGCAGTACTTC
>-|-|TRBV7-9|TRBJ2-7
CASGDVTYEQYF
TGTGCCAGCGGCGACGTCACATACGAGCAGTACTTC
>-|-|TRBV20-1|TRBJ2-3
CSATAPDTQYF
TGCAGTGCTACCGCCCCAGATACGCAGTATTTT
>-|many|TRBV12-3/TRBV12-4|TRBJ2-5
CASSPEASQETQYF
TGTGCCAGCAGTCCGGAGGCATCCCAAGAGACCCAGTACTTC
>-|few|TRBV4-3|TRBJ1-1
CASSQIMNTEAFF
TGCGCCAGCAGCCAAATCATGAACACTGAAGCTTTCTTT
>TRBD1|once|TRBV12-3/TRBV12-4|TRBJ1-2
CASSPPGQEIRGYTF
TGTGCCAGCAGCCCCCCGGGACAGGAGATCCGGGGCTACACCTTC
>-|few|TRBV24-1|TRBJ2-4
CATSDSLGWPKNIQYF
TGTGCCACCAGTGATTCACTAGGATGGCCCAAAAACATTCAGTACTTC
>TRBD2|few|TRBV3-1|TRBJ2-4
CASSPLGGGARHF
TGTGCCAGCAGCCCCCTCGGGGGGGGCGCGAGGCACTTC
>TRBD1|few|TRBV5-1|TRBJ1-1
CASSPGQQRNTEAFF
TGCGCCAGCAGCCCGGGACAGCAGAGAAACACTGAAGCTTTCTTT
>TRBD1|-|TRBV11-2|TRBJ2-1
CASSLEGRGIDEQFF
TGTGCCAGCAGCTTAGAAGGCAGGGGGATCGATGAGCAGTTCTTC
>-|-|TRBV29-1|TRBJ2-7
CSVEVSTEQYF
TGCAGCGTTGAGGTTAGCACCGAGCAGTACTTC
>TRBD2|few|TRBV5-1|TRBJ2-7
CASSLGTSGRSYEQYF
TGCGCCAGCAGCTTAGGGACTAGCGGGAGGTCCTACGAGCAGTACTTC
>TRBD2|-|TRBV12-3/TRBV12-4|TRBJ2-3
CASSPAGGRGDTQYF
TGTGCCAGCAGCCCAGCGGGGGGGCGGGGAGATACGCAGTATTTT
>TRBD1|-|TRBV7-9|TRBJ2-3
CASSWGASGTGTTSTDTQYF
TGTGCCAGCAGCTGGGGGGCTTCCGGGACAGGGACCACTAGCACAGATACGCAGTATTTT
>TRBD2|few|TRBV28|TRBJ2-2
CASRYPGGVAGELFF
TGTGCCAGCAGATACCCGGGAGGGGTCGCCGGGGAGCTGTTTTTT
>-|-|TRBV24-1|TRBJ2-1
CATSDPPSYNEQFF
TGTGCCACCAGTGACCCCCCCTCCTACAATGAGCAGTTCTTC
>-|-|TRBV6-5|TRBJ2-7
CASSYLPGEYEQYF
TGTGCCAGCAGTTACTTGCCAGGGGAGTACGAGCAGTACTTC
>-|-|TRBV5-4|TRBJ2-2
CASSASLGKVGELFF
TGTGCCAGCAGCGCCAGCTTGGGGAAGGTCGGGGAGCTGTTTTTT
>-|few|TRBV19|TRBJ2-2
CASTSDSTGELFF
TGTGCCAGTACCTCAGACAGCACCGGGGAGCTGTTTTTT
>-|-|TRBV5-1|TRBJ2-7
CASRIGAGAHYEQYF
TGCGCCAGCAGGATCGGAGCGGGCGCACACTACGAGCAGTACTTC
>TRBD1|-|TRBV7-9|TRBJ1-2
CASSPGQGAYTF
TGTGCCAGCAGCCCCGGACAGGGAGCCTACACCTTC
>TRBD2|few|TRBV5-1|TRBJ2-1
CASSLTAGGLEQFF
TGCGCCAGCAGCTTGACAGCGGGAGGGCTTGAGCAGTTCTTC
>-|few|TRBV12-3/TRBV12-4|TRBJ1-1
CASSFLPQGEAFF
TGTGCCAGCAGTTTTCTTCCGCAGGGAGAGGCTTTCTTT
>-|-|TRBV4-3|TRBJ2-7
CASSQDNSGTYEQYF
TGCGCCAGCAGCCAAGATAACAGTGGAACCTACGAGCAGTACTTC